A selection of T cell receptor beta chains follows, all from one sample in a study of cytotoxic CD8 clonotypes in ibrutinib-treated CLL. Produced via immunoSEQ multiplex PCR; TCRdb's table is partial and in-frame only. Of fewer than 12,000 clones listed, 79% are singletons. Sequences were derived from PBMCs, sampled at disease progression, from a patient treated with ibrutinib. The receptors shown here come from a human donor with chronic lymphocytic leukemia. Each CDR3 is given with its conserved first and last residue. The D gene is left open where the match is weak. The size field is filled for only some rows; it gives once, few, many or a size class.

D gene: -; clone size: -; V gene: TRBV11-3; J gene: TRBJ2-3; CDR3 protein: CASSRLGDTQYF; CDR3 DNA: TGTGCCAGCAGTCGGCTGGGAGATACGCAGTATTTT
D gene: TRBD2; clone size: once; V gene: TRBV28; J gene: TRBJ2-7; CDR3 protein: CTTSLAGGASYEQYF; CDR3 DNA: TGTACCACCTCATTAGCGGGAGGAGCCTCCTACGAGCAGTACTTC
D gene: TRBD1; clone size: -; V gene: TRBV4-1; J gene: TRBJ1-5; CDR3 protein: CASSQPDRGSQPQHF; CDR3 DNA: TGCGCCAGCAGCCAGCCCGACAGGGGTAGTCAGCCCCAGCATTTT
D gene: -; clone size: -; V gene: TRBV27; J gene: TRBJ1-1; CDR3 protein: CASSRRRAENTEAFF; CDR3 DNA: TGTGCCAGCAGCAGGCGTCGGGCGGAAAACACTGAAGCTTTCTTT
D gene: -; clone size: once; V gene: TRBV5-1; J gene: TRBJ1-1; CDR3 protein: CASSGLRGPTEAFF; CDR3 DNA: TGCGCCAGCAGCGGACTCAGGGGACCCACTGAAGCTTTCTTT
D gene: TRBD2; clone size: -; V gene: TRBV11-2; J gene: TRBJ2-3; CDR3 protein: CASSSLGTSGTSTDTQYF; CDR3 DNA: TGTGCCAGCAGCTCCCTCGGGACTAGCGGGACTAGCACAGATACGCAGTATTTT
D gene: TRBD2; clone size: -; V gene: TRBV5-4; J gene: TRBJ2-3; CDR3 protein: CASSLAAGGSDTQYF; CDR3 DNA: TGTGCCAGCAGCTTGGCGGCCGGGGGGTCAGATACGCAGTATTTT
D gene: -; clone size: -; V gene: TRBV27; J gene: TRBJ1-2; CDR3 protein: CASSQGSIYGYTF; CDR3 DNA: TGTGCCAGCAGTCAAGGGAGCATCTATGGCTACACCTTC
D gene: -; clone size: few; V gene: TRBV27; J gene: TRBJ2-5; CDR3 protein: CATSGTQRRETQYF; CDR3 DNA: TGTGCCACTTCCGGGACTCAAAGGAGAGAGACCCAGTACTTC
D gene: -; clone size: -; V gene: TRBV7-2; J gene: TRBJ2-3; CDR3 protein: CASSLTDTQYF; CDR3 DNA: TGTGCCAGCAGCCTGACAGATACGCAGTATTTT
D gene: TRBD1; clone size: large; V gene: TRBV19; J gene: TRBJ2-5; CDR3 protein: CASSRLDRQETQYF; CDR3 DNA: TGTGCCAGTAGTAGGCTGGACAGGCAAGAGACCCAGTACTTC
D gene: -; clone size: -; V gene: TRBV28; J gene: TRBJ2-7; CDR3 protein: CASSLHRYEQYF; CDR3 DNA: TGTGCCAGCAGTTTACATCGCTACGAGCAGTACTTC
D gene: -; clone size: -; V gene: TRBV11-1; J gene: TRBJ1-1; CDR3 protein: CASSLVWASEAFF; CDR3 DNA: TGTGCCAGCAGCTTAGTTTGGGCCTCCGAGGCTTTCTTT
D gene: TRBD1; clone size: -; V gene: TRBV6-1; J gene: TRBJ2-1; CDR3 protein: CASRVTGGEQFF; CDR3 DNA: TGTGCCAGCAGGGTCACAGGGGGTGAGCAGTTCTTC
D gene: -; clone size: once; V gene: TRBV7-7; J gene: TRBJ2-7; CDR3 protein: CASSSTGGVPYEQYF; CDR3 DNA: TGTGCTAGCAGCTCCACAGGGGGGGTGCCCTACGAGCAGTACTTC
D gene: -; clone size: -; V gene: TRBV28; J gene: TRBJ2-5; CDR3 protein: CASSPSLAPQYF; CDR3 DNA: TGTGCCAGCAGTCCGTCCCTAGCGCCCCAGTACTTC
D gene: -; clone size: -; V gene: TRBV28; J gene: TRBJ1-2; CDR3 protein: CASSHHTGGLNYGYTF; CDR3 DNA: TGTGCCAGCAGCCATCACACCGGGGGTCTTAACTATGGCTACACCTTC
D gene: TRBD2; clone size: -; V gene: TRBV19; J gene: TRBJ2-7; CDR3 protein: CASSLAAGRIMTYEQYF; CDR3 DNA: TGTGCCAGTAGTCTAGCGGCCGGCAGGATCATGACCTACGAGCAGTACTTC
D gene: -; clone size: few; V gene: TRBV6-5; J gene: TRBJ1-1; CDR3 protein: CASVAGPGGNTEAFF; CDR3 DNA: TGTGCCAGCGTAGCGGGGCCGGGGGGGAACACTGAAGCTTTCTTT
D gene: -; clone size: -; V gene: TRBV7-9; J gene: TRBJ2-5; CDR3 protein: CASSLVETQYF; CDR3 DNA: TGTGCCAGCAGCTTAGTGGAGACCCAGTACTTC
D gene: -; clone size: -; V gene: TRBV29-1; J gene: TRBJ2-1; CDR3 protein: CSGRDRGEQFF; CDR3 DNA: TGCAGCGGTAGAGACAGAGGTGAGCAGTTCTTC
D gene: -; clone size: -; V gene: TRBV10-3; J gene: TRBJ2-1; CDR3 protein: CAISETYSRSSYNEQFF; CDR3 DNA: TGTGCCATCAGTGAGACCTACTCCCGTAGCTCCTACAATGAGCAGTTCTTC
D gene: TRBD1; clone size: -; V gene: TRBV7-6; J gene: TRBJ1-5; CDR3 protein: CASSLNAGGGYQPQHF; CDR3 DNA: TGTGCCAGCAGCTTAAATGCAGGGGGGGGTTATCAGCCCCAGCATTTT